These 6 T cell receptor beta chains came from one sample sequenced in a study of shared clonotypes between healthy human individuals (TCRdb year 2020). CD8 naive samples were obtained by positive selection for CCR7 among CD45RO-negative cells, yielding a CD45RA+CCR7+ population from which TemRA cells were excluded. The library was made by the immunoSEQ multiplex PCR assay. TCRdb provides this immuneACCESS table in a form limited to in-frame rearrangements. Some clones are lacking; in checked studies, under half of them reflect an unresolved V gene, and why the rest are absent is not known. Counted in this sample were roughly 2,000,000 clones; 93% of them appeared once. The ten largest account for around 1.8% of the sample. Sequencing was performed on naive CD8+ T cells from PBMCs. The sample's cell subset or site, from its label and the paper: CD45RA+CCR7+. The receptor source for this set is a man younger than 30 in good health. Some clones in this sample may be carry-over from other donors' samples.

The chain recombines TRBV19 with TRBJ1-2, with D possibly being TRBD1 (5 bases). There are 15 residues in the CDR3. V was cut by 3 bases and J by 4 bases, with 15 bases left in between. Germline-derived CDR1 and CDR2 are LNHDA and SQIVND (reference sequence). The CDR3 region has the DNA TGTGCCAGTAGTATCAATCCAGGGAACACCTATGGCTACACCTTC. This sequence encodes CASSINPGNTYGYTF.

The sample holds one count of this clone. V usage is TRBV11-2 and J usage is TRBJ2-5; TRBD1 aligns across 9 bases. With V trimmed by 2 bases and J by 3 bases, 7 bases remained unmatched. This CDR3 contains 16 residues. From germline, CDR1 is SGHAT and CDR2 FQNNGV. Written as DNA, the CDR3 is TGTGCCAGCAGCTTAATTCCGACAGGGGGTGAAGAGACCCAGTACTTC. Translating it yields CASSLIPTGGEETQYF.

This chain joins TRBV7-2 and TRBJ2-5, with D unresolved. Trimming took 2 bases from V and 0 from J, leaving 7 bases between them. The germline V gene has CDR1 SGHTA and CDR2 FQGNSA. This CDR3 region has 14 residues. The CDR3 DNA follows: TGTGCCAGCAGCTTAAGGCGGAACCAAGAGACCCAGTACTTC. Its translation is CASSLRRNQETQYF.

V and J are TRBV11-2 and TRBJ2-1; D gene uncertain. The V gene's germline CDR1 is SGHAT and CDR2 FQNNGV. The germline V and J ends were trimmed by 6 bases and 0 bases, with 15 bases remaining between them. The CDR3 has 16 amino acids. This chain's CDR3 is CASRAVPPNSYNEQFF. Here the CDR3 DNA reads TGTGCCAGCAGAGCCGTCCCTCCTAACTCCTACAATGAGCAGTTCTTC.

In regard to this clone: Other DNA variants within this sample encode the same CDR3. The V and J genes are TRBV9 and TRBJ2-7, with 9 bases lining up with TRBD1. V trimming: 2 bases; J trimming: 4 bases; junction bases outside the gene matches: 4. The CDR3 runs to 14 residues. Per the germline V gene, CDR1 is SGDLS and CDR2 is YYNGEE. CDR3 loop: CASSVGDRAYEQYF. The CDR3 coding sequence is TGTGCCAGCAGCGTTGGGGACAGGGCTTACGAGCAGTACTTC.

The CDR3 region is CASSDFVAVERINEQFF. CDR3 nucleotides: TGTGCCAGCAGTGACTTCGTGGCGGTGGAGCGGATCAATGAGCAGTTCTTC. This rearrangement joins TRBV6-1 to TRBJ2-1, with a tentative D call TRBD2 (5 bases). The ends were cut back, 3 bases at V and 6 bases at J, with 21 bases in the middle. The CDR3 runs to 17 residues. Germline V lookup: CDR1 MNHNS, CDR2 SASEGT.